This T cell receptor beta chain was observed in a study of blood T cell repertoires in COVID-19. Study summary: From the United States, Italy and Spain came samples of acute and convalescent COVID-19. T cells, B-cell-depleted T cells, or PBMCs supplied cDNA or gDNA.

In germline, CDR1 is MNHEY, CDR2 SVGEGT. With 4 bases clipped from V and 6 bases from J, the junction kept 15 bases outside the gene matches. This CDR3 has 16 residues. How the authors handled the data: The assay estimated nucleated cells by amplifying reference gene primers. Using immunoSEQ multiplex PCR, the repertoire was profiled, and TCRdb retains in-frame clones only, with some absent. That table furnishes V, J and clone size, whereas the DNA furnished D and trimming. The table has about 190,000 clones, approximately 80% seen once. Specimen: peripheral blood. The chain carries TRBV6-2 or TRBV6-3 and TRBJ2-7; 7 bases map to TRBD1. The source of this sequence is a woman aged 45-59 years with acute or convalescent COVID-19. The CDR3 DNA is TGTGCCAGCAGTTGGACAGGCAACTCTTTCCCCTTCGAGCAGTACTTC. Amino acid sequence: CASSWTGNSFPFEQYF.